This is a list of T cell receptor beta chains from one sample in a study of shared clonotypes between healthy human individuals. TCRdb's table, derived via immunoSEQ multiplex PCR, lists solely in-frame clones and lacks some. The sample consists of 180,000 or so clones, 85% to 95% of them appearing once. Sequenced sample: naive CD4+ T cells sorted from blood. The receptor source for this set is a woman aged 25 to 39 in good health. Both conserved end residues are part of each CDR3. Each record gives: V gene, D gene, clone size, J gene, CDR3 protein. A D gene is named only where the DNA matches it firmly. Clone size appears in some rows only: once, few, many, or a class for an expanded clone.

v_gene: TRBV18; d_gene: .; abundance: .; j_gene: .; CDR3aa: CASSPNRDSYEQYF
v_gene: TRBV10-1; d_gene: .; abundance: once; j_gene: TRBJ2-7; CDR3aa: CAPVGRRGASYEQYF
v_gene: TRBV7-9; d_gene: .; abundance: once; j_gene: .; CDR3aa: CASSLATGFYEQYF
v_gene: TRBV11-2; d_gene: TRBD1; abundance: .; j_gene: TRBJ1-4; CDR3aa: CASSYTGGSANEKLFF
v_gene: TRBV27; d_gene: TRBD1; abundance: .; j_gene: .; CDR3aa: CASTHRGSSYEQYF
v_gene: TRBV28; d_gene: TRBD1; abundance: .; j_gene: TRBJ2-7; CDR3aa: CASSWALGQITDEQYF
v_gene: TRBV28; d_gene: TRBD1; abundance: .; j_gene: TRBJ1-1; CDR3aa: CASSGTGKLAEAFF
v_gene: TRBV2; d_gene: TRBD2; abundance: .; j_gene: TRBJ2-7; CDR3aa: CASSVPGLAGASGEQYF
v_gene: TRBV28; d_gene: .; abundance: .; j_gene: TRBJ2-1; CDR3aa: CASSFSYHEQFF
v_gene: TRBV25-1; d_gene: .; abundance: .; j_gene: TRBJ2-5; CDR3aa: CASREETQYF
v_gene: TRBV15; d_gene: .; abundance: .; j_gene: TRBJ1-2; CDR3aa: CATSRDPVSGYTF
v_gene: TRBV27; d_gene: .; abundance: .; j_gene: TRBJ1-4; CDR3aa: CASSLIRPSLTTNEKLFF
v_gene: TRBV29-1; d_gene: TRBD1; abundance: .; j_gene: TRBJ2-7; CDR3aa: CSVDSRQGGYEQYF
v_gene: TRBV18; d_gene: TRBD1; abundance: .; j_gene: TRBJ2-7; CDR3aa: CASSEQGSSYEQYF
v_gene: TRBV20-1; d_gene: .; abundance: .; j_gene: TRBJ2-7; CDR3aa: CSARPHDEQYF
v_gene: TRBV6-1; d_gene: .; abundance: .; j_gene: TRBJ2-1; CDR3aa: CASTGGKHNEQFF
v_gene: TRBV28; d_gene: TRBD1; abundance: .; j_gene: TRBJ2-7; CDR3aa: CASSPVPGQESSYEQYF
v_gene: TRBV18; d_gene: .; abundance: .; j_gene: TRBJ1-1; CDR3aa: CASSPQLNTEAFF
v_gene: TRBV5-1; d_gene: .; abundance: .; j_gene: TRBJ1-4; CDR3aa: CASSLVGGDEKLFF
v_gene: TRBV19; d_gene: TRBD2; abundance: .; j_gene: TRBJ2-2; CDR3aa: CASSIMGLAENTGELFF
v_gene: TRBV6-1; d_gene: .; abundance: .; j_gene: TRBJ1-3; CDR3aa: CASTWGGHSGNTIYF
v_gene: TRBV5-5; d_gene: .; abundance: .; j_gene: TRBJ2-7; CDR3aa: CASSFDDYSYEQYF
v_gene: TRBV30; d_gene: .; abundance: .; j_gene: TRBJ1-1; CDR3aa: CAWGVGPNTEAFF
v_gene: TRBV30; d_gene: .; abundance: .; j_gene: TRBJ2-1; CDR3aa: CAWSARANNEQFF
v_gene: TRBV7-2; d_gene: TRBD2; abundance: once; j_gene: TRBJ2-2; CDR3aa: CASSPGLSGTGELFF
v_gene: TRBV7-9; d_gene: TRBD2; abundance: .; j_gene: TRBJ2-1; CDR3aa: CASSPWTSGYMDEQFF
v_gene: TRBV11-2; d_gene: TRBD2; abundance: once; j_gene: TRBJ2-7; CDR3aa: CASSSWTSAVYEQYF
v_gene: TRBV7-2; d_gene: .; abundance: once; j_gene: TRBJ1-1; CDR3aa: CASSSSVVNTEAFF
v_gene: TRBV19; d_gene: TRBD1; abundance: once; j_gene: TRBJ1-4; CDR3aa: CASSIPGTGEKLFF
v_gene: TRBV2; d_gene: .; abundance: .; j_gene: TRBJ2-1; CDR3aa: CASSVPRFLFNEQFF
v_gene: TRBV27; d_gene: TRBD2; abundance: .; j_gene: TRBJ2-7; CDR3aa: CASSPRRTSIGYEQYF
v_gene: TRBV18; d_gene: TRBD1; abundance: once; j_gene: TRBJ1-2; CDR3aa: CASSPPRTGEVDGYTF
v_gene: TRBV2; d_gene: .; abundance: .; j_gene: TRBJ2-2; CDR3aa: CASSEERPYTGELFF
v_gene: TRBV27; d_gene: .; abundance: .; j_gene: TRBJ2-5; CDR3aa: CASSSIVERIQEYF
v_gene: TRBV5-6; d_gene: .; abundance: .; j_gene: TRBJ2-7; CDR3aa: CASSLLDRAGSYEQYF
v_gene: TRBV20-1; d_gene: .; abundance: .; j_gene: TRBJ1-1; CDR3aa: CSAVRVTEAFF
v_gene: TRBV4-3; d_gene: .; abundance: .; j_gene: TRBJ2-1; CDR3aa: CASSQAGEQFF
v_gene: TRBV19; d_gene: .; abundance: .; j_gene: TRBJ2-1; CDR3aa: CASSPPRVGGSYNEQFF
v_gene: TRBV28; d_gene: TRBD1; abundance: .; j_gene: TRBJ1-3; CDR3aa: CASRQGGTGGNTIYF
v_gene: TRBV19; d_gene: .; abundance: .; j_gene: TRBJ2-5; CDR3aa: CASSIAPQETQYF
v_gene: TRBV2; d_gene: TRBD2; abundance: .; j_gene: TRBJ2-5; CDR3aa: CAASGGVGAQYF
v_gene: TRBV6-1; d_gene: .; abundance: .; j_gene: TRBJ2-7; CDR3aa: CASSEYGSHEQYF
v_gene: TRBV19; d_gene: .; abundance: .; j_gene: TRBJ1-1; CDR3aa: CASSPRLGLTEAFF
v_gene: TRBV28; d_gene: TRBD1; abundance: .; j_gene: TRBJ1-2; CDR3aa: CATTGVGYTF
v_gene: TRBV7-9; d_gene: .; abundance: .; j_gene: TRBJ1-5; CDR3aa: CASSPRQENQPQHF
v_gene: TRBV19; d_gene: .; abundance: once; j_gene: TRBJ1-1; CDR3aa: CASSIVGRSTEAFF
v_gene: TRBV2; d_gene: TRBD1; abundance: .; j_gene: TRBJ1-5; CDR3aa: CASRNRQGGNQPQHF
v_gene: TRBV28; d_gene: .; abundance: .; j_gene: TRBJ1-1; CDR3aa: CASSLSGTEAFF
v_gene: TRBV11-2; d_gene: TRBD1; abundance: .; j_gene: TRBJ2-7; CDR3aa: CASSFAGTGTLEQYF
v_gene: TRBV2; d_gene: TRBD1; abundance: .; j_gene: TRBJ1-2; CDR3aa: CASSTGEDYGYTF
v_gene: TRBV5-4; d_gene: TRBD2; abundance: .; j_gene: TRBJ2-7; CDR3aa: CASSGTSGFHEQYF
v_gene: TRBV19; d_gene: TRBD2; abundance: .; j_gene: TRBJ2-7; CDR3aa: CASSPGSGNSYEQYF
v_gene: TRBV6-6; d_gene: .; abundance: .; j_gene: .; CDR3aa: CASSKAEIYEQYF
v_gene: TRBV5-4; d_gene: TRBD2; abundance: .; j_gene: TRBJ2-7; CDR3aa: CASSSEYTSGRHEQYF